This T cell receptor beta chain was retrieved from a study of regulatory T cells in long-lasting Graves disease. Findings and limits, study-wide: The study found persistent patients shared more public clonotypes (approximately 2,700) than new patients (about 1,000). Newly diagnosed Graves' patients exceeded persistent ones in TCR diversity.

Building of the TCR beta libraries involved iRepertoire HTBI primers and Arm-PCR of CDR3 regions. TCRdb fed the multiplex PCR reads into MiXCR, producing one record per CDR3 protein. The profile covers about 440,000 distinct CDR3 sequences, with under 15% appearing a single time and roughly 17% taken by the ten largest. This clonotype was seen a handful of times. Its antigen is not known. This may arise from a read error, as a much more abundant clone is one base away. CDR1 DFQATT and CDR2 SNEGSKA come from the germline V gene (reference sequence). This CDR3 comprises 11 residues. Time point specified: newly diagnosed GD, antithyroid drugs for less than 3 months. From RNA extracted from PBMCs, the TCR library was made. Into tubes containing EDTA, about 9.6 milliliters of peripheral blood were drawn. These data are also associated with another study on T cells in Graves' hyperthyroidism and ophthalmopathy. That work states: The HTBI primer set served for first-round RT-PCR of the TCR CDR3.

This clonotype was sampled from a woman aged 25 to 39 with Graves disease. The material sequenced was peripheral blood mononuclear cells (PBMCs), taken at new diagnosis, from a patient treated with antithyroid drugs. The V and J genes are TRBV20-1 and TRBJ2-1, with D possibly matching TRBD2 (5 bases). The CDR3 DNA is TGCAGTACTAGAGATTTAAGAGGGCAGTTCTTC. It encodes CSTRDLRGQFF.